These 2 T cell receptor beta chains originate from one sample sequenced in a study of memory CD4+ T cells and cytomegalovirus serostatus. The sort gate was single viable CD3+CD4+CD8-CD45RO+ cells for memory CD4+ T cells. The data were produced by immunoSEQ multiplex PCR, yet TCRdb's version contains in-frame clones alone and is incomplete. In the table there are 56,000 or so clones, about 80% of which are singletons. Sequenced: memory CD4+ T cells from blood. The receptors derive from an adult in good health and CMV-seronegative.

This rearrangement joins TRBV5-1 to TRBJ2-1, with 7 positions matching TRBD2. Per the germline V gene, CDR1 is SGHRS and CDR2 is YFSETQ. Trimming removed 4 bases from V and 2 bases from J; junction bases left unmatched: 6. The CDR3 extends over 15 amino acids. CDR3 coding DNA: TGCGCCAGCAGCCTGACCGGGACTACCTACAATGAGCAGTTCTTC. Its protein is CASSLTGTTYNEQFF. The variable domain in full, completed from reference TRBV5-1 and TRBJ2-1, reads KAGVTQTPRYLIKTRGQQVTLSCSPISGHRSVSWYQQTPGQGLQFLFEYFSETQRNKGNFPGRFSGRQFSNSRSEMNVSTLELGDSALYLCASSLTGTTYNEQFFGPGTRLTVL.

The chain uses TRBV19 and TRBJ2-6; either TRBD1 or TRBD2 may fit D (5 bases each). Trimming took 4 bases from V and 2 from J, leaving 18 bases between them. Per germline, CDR1 LNHDA and CDR2 SQIVND (reference sequence). The CDR3 contains 18 residues. In nucleotides, the CDR3 is TGTGCCAGTAGTAGGTCCGGGACCGTAAGGGCTGGGGCCAACGTCCTGACTTTC. Its translation: CASSRSGTVRAGANVLTF.